This TCR beta chain was captured by sequencing in a study of glioma-infiltrating T cells (dated by TCRdb to about 2016). Background for the entire study: Sequencing of TCR alpha- and beta-chain repertoires was performed on glioma tissue, on non-neoplastic brain tissue, and on matched peripheral blood mononuclear cells. To measure divergence between tissue and blood T-cell populations, each tissue-infiltrating repertoire was compared with the peripheral blood repertoire of the same patient. Three low-grade glioma patients, roughly eight primary glioblastoma patients, and three non-glioma patients who contributed non-neoplastic brain tissue made up the paired cohort. Paper-wide results and their limitations: VJ-independent divergence between tissue and blood was found to be below expectation in non-neoplastic patients but above expectation in all gliomas, particularly low-grade gliomas. The group comparisons were based on small numbers of patients: three non-neoplastic, three low-grade glioma and eight glioblastoma patients. Only a very small number of CDR3 sequences turned up in both tissue and blood, a result put down to high CDR3 diversity combined with limited sampling.

The V end loses 1 base and the J end loses 5 bases, and a stretch of 7 bases separates them. According to the germline V gene, CDR1 reads SGHVS and CDR2 reads FQNEAQ. The CDR3 covers 13 residues, taking in both the cysteine and the phenylalanine. The only DNA kept is the CDR3, 39 bases in frame from the first base. TCR alpha and beta CDR3 regions were amplified with the iRepertoire nested amplicon-rescue multiplex PCR (arm-PCR) platform from RNA. The input for one-step reverse transcription and amplification was roughly 95-400 ng of tissue mRNA or PBMC total RNA. Following bead purification, Illumina adapters were added by a secondary multiplex PCR, and libraries between 200 and 400 bp were gel-purified. Internal 6-nucleotide barcodes were carried by the libraries and were used for demultiplexing. Libraries were sequenced on an Illumina MiSeq with 2x220 or 2x250 nucleotide paired-end reads. The paper's processing steps were these. FLASH 1.2.11 was used to merge paired reads, and BWA-MEM then aligned the reads to the GRCh37 human genome before TRA and TRB reads were extracted. An IMGT-derived reference of cassette sequences and CDR3 motifs, with pseudogenes included, was used for V and J assignment. Reads were translated in three frames, and productive CDR3s were defined as those with a C...FGXG motif and no stop codons. Clonotypes were defined as unique combinations of V-J cassette pair and CDR3 amino acid sequence. Reads were filtered by Hamming distance, thresholded by each sample's sequence error rate in mapped regions. TCRdb ran its own pipeline on the public reads, namely fastp trimming at Q25 and MiXCR clone calling, and kept in-frame beta chains. Each record represents a unique CDR3 protein, reported with the most common genes and DNA among its rows. TCRdb assigned the V and J calls; the authors' analysis was not used. In this sample the table shows 20,000 to 25,000 distinct CDR3 sequences, 20% to 25% of which occur a single time. The biggest ten clones account for approximately 14% of the sample.

This clonotype was recorded many times. What antigen it recognizes has not been identified. The input lacks base qualities; no much larger clone sits a single base away. This receptor was taken from a human donor with low-grade glioma or glioblastoma, undergoing nonglioma brain surgery, or in good health (not recorded which). The sample consisted of glioma tissue, nonneoplastic brain tissue, or PBMCs (not recorded which). The chain is made from TRBV7-8 and TRBJ2-3, with an unclear D gene assignment. Here is the DNA: TGTGCCAGCAGCTTAGGGGTAGGAGATACGCAGTATTTT. It specifies CASSLGVGDTQYF.